The source of this TCR beta chain is a study of control samples from healthy donors and cancer patients. Libraries were prepared by immunoSEQ multiplex PCR; TCRdb keeps only in-frame clonotypes and omits some of them. The sample includes roughly 100,000 clones, roughly 92% of them seen just once. The V gene's germline CDR1 is SGDLS and CDR2 YYNGEE. Germline trimming cut 4 bases from V and 4 bases from J; bases unmatched to any gene: 4. The CDR3 is made up of 15 amino acids. The TCR originated in a human donor in good health. The donor label of this sample is uncertain. The sequenced material came from blood. The V gene is TRBV9, the J gene TRBJ2-1; 11 nucleotides match TRBD2. CDR3 in DNA: TGTGCCAGCAGCCTGGGACTAGCGGAGTACAATGAGCAGTTCTTC. Amino acids: CASSLGLAEYNEQFF.